This entry concerns a single TCR beta chain. This clonotype has more than one count but fewer than ten. Its binding antigen is unknown. Base qualities were left out, and no much larger clone turns up one base away. Trimming at the junction amounts to 7 bases on V and 8 bases on J, and the germline ends lie 11 bases apart. Including the terminal cysteine and phenylalanine, the CDR3 comprises 11 residues. The retained sequence is limited to the CDR3, 33 bases, with the frame set at the first base. The germline V gene sets CDR1 to MNHEY and CDR2 to SVGAGI. This sample is part of a study of blood T cells in healthy people across ages (dated by TCRdb to between 2014 and 2017). Describing the broader study: In model experiments, roughly one uniquely barcoded TCR beta cDNA molecule per two T cells was captured by template switching. To avoid experimental bias, donors of different ages were randomly spread across the sequencing lanes. Using the same blood draw, the study looked at two additional independent replicas of 1 million unique cDNA reads for two donors, one aged 18 to 30 and the other aged 80 or older. To track age-related changes in TCR beta repertoire diversity, the study relied on deep sequencing normalized with unique cDNA molecular identifiers. Donors were grouped into four age groups: young (average 16 years), middle-aged (39), aged (about 60) and long-lived (approximately 75). The investigation overall reported the following: The CMV infection status of donors was not known, potentially confounding age-related changes in expanded clonotypes. The percentage of naive T cells measured by flow cytometry correlated strongly with observed TCR beta diversity. Estimates of total diversity from one million sequenced T cells were regarded as lower bounds and underestimates. As age increased, observed TCR beta diversity per million T cells dropped in a roughly linear way, and a significant reduction was already evident by age about 36. Conclusive comparison of naive and antigen-experienced compartments was prevented by the profiling of bulk unsorted PBMCs. Compared with the aged group, more naive CD4+ T cells, fewer expanded clones and increased TCR diversity were shown by the long-lived group, suggesting age selection.

Systemically healthy Caucasian individuals from Russia, 39 in total and aged roughly 6 to 100 years, were included as donors. Each donor gave approximately 9.4 milliliters of peripheral blood, drawn into EDTA-treated Vacutainer tubes. PBMCs were isolated by Ficoll-Paque density-gradient centrifugation, with at least 7 million obtained per sample. Total RNA, at least 5 micrograms per sample, was extracted from PBMCs with Trizol reagent. Naive CD45RAhigh/CD27high T cell percentages were measured by flow cytometry on a PBMC aliquot from every donor. Library prep was done by 5' RACE. A second PCR of about 7 to 12 cycles was run with a J-beta primer mix and a sample-barcoded 5' primer. A template-switch 5' adaptor carrying 12 random nucleotides introduced a unique molecular identifier onto each TCR beta cDNA molecule. Each sample yielded at least 2.5 million CDR3-containing paired-end reads. First-strand cDNA was synthesized from all RNA with the Mint cDNA synthesis kit, primed by a TRBC-specific oligonucleotide. Following uracil-DNA glycosylase treatment, a first 18-cycle PCR with universal primers M1SS and BC2_uni_R was performed on all cDNA. Processing in the source paper ran as follows. Each sample was normalized by randomly selecting 1 million high-quality reads, each carrying a distinct molecular identifier. Instead of being binned into consensus sequences, reads that shared molecular identifiers were thrown out. MiTCR, with a Q25 quality threshold and the strictest error-elimination algorithm, was used for CDR3 identification, clonotype clustering and error correction. A nonparametric unseen species model using Euler transformation provided a lower-bound estimate of total TCR beta diversity. The public sequencing data were trimmed at Q25 with fastp and processed into clonotypes with MiXCR by TCRdb, which kept only in-frame beta chains. A single entry per CDR3 protein holds the most common genes and DNA from its merged rows. The V and J calls, along with clone size, are taken from TCRdb and not from the paper's own processing. In this sample the table shows 1,800,000 or so distinct CDR3 sequences, more than 35% of which occur a single time. 23% of the sample belongs to the ten largest clones.

Material for sequencing was blood. The rearrangement joined TRBV6-5 to TRBJ1-1; tentative D gene TRBD1, with 5 bases matching. The sequence was collected from a human donor in good health. At the DNA level, the sequence is TGTGCCAGCATCCGACAGAACGAAGCTTTCTTT. Translated, it reads CASIRQNEAFF.